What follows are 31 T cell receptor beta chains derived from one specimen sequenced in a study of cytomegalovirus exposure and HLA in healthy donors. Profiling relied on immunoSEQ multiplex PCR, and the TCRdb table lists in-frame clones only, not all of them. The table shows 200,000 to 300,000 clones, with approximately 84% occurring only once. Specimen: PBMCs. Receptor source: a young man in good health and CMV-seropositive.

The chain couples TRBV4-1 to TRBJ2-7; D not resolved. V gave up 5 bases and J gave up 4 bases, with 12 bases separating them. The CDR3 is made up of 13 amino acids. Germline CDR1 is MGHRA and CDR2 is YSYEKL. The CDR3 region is CASSVAVLYEQYF. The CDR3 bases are TGCGCCAGCAGCGTAGCTGTGTTGTACGAGCAGTACTTC.

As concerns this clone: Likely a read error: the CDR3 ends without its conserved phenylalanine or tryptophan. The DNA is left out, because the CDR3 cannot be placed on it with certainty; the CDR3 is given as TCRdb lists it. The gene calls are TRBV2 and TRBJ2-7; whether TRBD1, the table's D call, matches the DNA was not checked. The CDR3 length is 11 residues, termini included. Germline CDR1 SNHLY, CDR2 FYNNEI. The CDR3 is CASSDGQGTNL.

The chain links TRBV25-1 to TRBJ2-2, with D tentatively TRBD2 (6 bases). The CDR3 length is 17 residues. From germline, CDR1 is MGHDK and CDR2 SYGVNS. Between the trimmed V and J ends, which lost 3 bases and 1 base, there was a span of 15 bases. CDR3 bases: TGTGCCAGCAGTGAGAGATTGCTAGCGCTGAACACCGGGGAGCTGTTTTTT. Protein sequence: CASSERLLALNTGELFF.

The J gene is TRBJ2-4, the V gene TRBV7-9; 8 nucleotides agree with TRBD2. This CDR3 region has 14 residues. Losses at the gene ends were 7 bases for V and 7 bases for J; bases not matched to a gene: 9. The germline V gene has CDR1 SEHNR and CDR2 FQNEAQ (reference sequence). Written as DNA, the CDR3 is TGTGCCAGCACGAACGGGACTAGTCTCAACATTCAGTACTTC. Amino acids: CASTNGTSLNIQYF.

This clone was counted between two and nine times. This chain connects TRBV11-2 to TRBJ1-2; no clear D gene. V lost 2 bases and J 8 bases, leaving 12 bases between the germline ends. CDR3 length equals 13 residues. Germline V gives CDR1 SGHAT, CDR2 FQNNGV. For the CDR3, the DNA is TGTGCCAGCAGCTTACCGTCTACCCCAGGCTACACCTTC. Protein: CASSLPSTPGYTF.

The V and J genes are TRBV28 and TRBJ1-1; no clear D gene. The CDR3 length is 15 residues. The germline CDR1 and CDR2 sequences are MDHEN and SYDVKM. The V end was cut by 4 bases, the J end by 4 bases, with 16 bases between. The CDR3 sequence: CASSSGWFSRTEAFF. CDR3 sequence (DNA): TGTGCCAGCAGTTCGGGCTGGTTTTCCCGCACTGAAGCTTTCTTT.

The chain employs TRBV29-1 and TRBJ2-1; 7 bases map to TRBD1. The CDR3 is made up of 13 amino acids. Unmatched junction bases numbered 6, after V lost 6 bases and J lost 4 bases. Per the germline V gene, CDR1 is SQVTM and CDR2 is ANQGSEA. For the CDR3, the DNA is TGCAGCGTCACGGACAGGTATTACAATGAGCAGTTCTTC. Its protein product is CSVTDRYYNEQFF.

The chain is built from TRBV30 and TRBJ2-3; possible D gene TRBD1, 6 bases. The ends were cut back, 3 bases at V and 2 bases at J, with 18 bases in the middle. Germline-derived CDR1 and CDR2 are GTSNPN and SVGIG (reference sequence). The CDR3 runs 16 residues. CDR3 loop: CAWSPDGQIYTDTQYF. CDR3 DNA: TGTGCCTGGAGCCCCGACGGACAGATCTACACAGATACGCAGTATTTT.

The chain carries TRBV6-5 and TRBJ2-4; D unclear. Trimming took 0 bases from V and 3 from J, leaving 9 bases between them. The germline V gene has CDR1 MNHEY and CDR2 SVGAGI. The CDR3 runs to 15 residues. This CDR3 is CASSYSQQGKNIQYF. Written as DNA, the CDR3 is TGTGCCAGCAGTTACTCGCAACAAGGCAAAAACATTCAGTACTTC.

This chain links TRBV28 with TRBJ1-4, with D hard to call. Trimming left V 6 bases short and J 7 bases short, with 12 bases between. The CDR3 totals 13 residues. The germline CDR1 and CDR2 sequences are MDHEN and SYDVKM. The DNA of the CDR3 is TGTGCCAGCAGAGCTGGACGGAGTGAAAAACTGTTTTTT. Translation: CASRAGRSEKLFF. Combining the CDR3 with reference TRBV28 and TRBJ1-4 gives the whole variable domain DVKVTQSSRYLVKRTGEKVFLECVQDMDHENMFWYRQDPGLGLRLIYFSYDVKMKEKGDIPEGYSVSREKKERFSLILESASTNQTSMYLCASRAGRSEKLFFGSGTQLSVL.

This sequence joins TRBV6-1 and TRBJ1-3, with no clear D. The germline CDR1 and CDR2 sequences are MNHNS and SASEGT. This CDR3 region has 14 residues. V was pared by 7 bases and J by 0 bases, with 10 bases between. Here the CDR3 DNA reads TGTGCCAGCATGAAACCTAGCTCTGGAAACACCATATATTTT. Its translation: CASMKPSSGNTIYF.

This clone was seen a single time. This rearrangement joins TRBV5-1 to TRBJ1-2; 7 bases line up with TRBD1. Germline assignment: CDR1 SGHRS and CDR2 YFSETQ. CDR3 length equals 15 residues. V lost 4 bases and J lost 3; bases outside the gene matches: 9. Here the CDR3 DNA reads TGCGCCAGCAGCCCAGAGGGGGCGGCCGACTATGGCTACACCTTC. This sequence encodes CASSPEGAADYGYTF.

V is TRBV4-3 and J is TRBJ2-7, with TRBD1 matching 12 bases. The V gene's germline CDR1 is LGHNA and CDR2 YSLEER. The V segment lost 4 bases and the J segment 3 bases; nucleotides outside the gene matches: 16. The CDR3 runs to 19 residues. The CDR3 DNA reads TGCGCCAGCAGCCCGCGGGGACAGGGGGCGGGTAAGGGATACTACGAGCAGTACTTC. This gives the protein CASSPRGQGAGKGYYEQYF.

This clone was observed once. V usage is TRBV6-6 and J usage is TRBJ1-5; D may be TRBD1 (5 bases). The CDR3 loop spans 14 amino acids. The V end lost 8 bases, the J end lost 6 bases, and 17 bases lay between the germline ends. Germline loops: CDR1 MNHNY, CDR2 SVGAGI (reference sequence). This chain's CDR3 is CASAKIGAAQPQHF. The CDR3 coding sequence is TGTGCCAGCGCCAAGATCGGGGCGGCTCAGCCCCAGCATTTT.

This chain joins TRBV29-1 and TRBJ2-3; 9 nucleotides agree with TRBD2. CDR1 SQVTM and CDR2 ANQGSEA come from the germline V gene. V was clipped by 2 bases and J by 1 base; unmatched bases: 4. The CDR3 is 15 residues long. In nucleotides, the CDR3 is TGCAGCGTTGAACGCCTAGCGGGGCGCACAGATACGCAGTATTTT. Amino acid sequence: CSVERLAGRTDTQYF.

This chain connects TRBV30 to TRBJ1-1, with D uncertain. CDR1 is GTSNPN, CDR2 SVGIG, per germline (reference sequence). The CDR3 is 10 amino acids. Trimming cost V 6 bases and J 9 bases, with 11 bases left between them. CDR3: CACRAGKAFF. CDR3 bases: TGTGCCTGCCGGGCAGGTAAAGCTTTCTTT. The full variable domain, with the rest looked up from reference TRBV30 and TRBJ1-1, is SQTIHQWPATLVQPVGSPLSLECTVEGTSNPNLYWYRQAAGRGLQLLFYSVGIGQISSEVPQNLSASRPQDRQFILSSKKLLLSDSGFYLCACRAGKAFFGQGTRLTVV.

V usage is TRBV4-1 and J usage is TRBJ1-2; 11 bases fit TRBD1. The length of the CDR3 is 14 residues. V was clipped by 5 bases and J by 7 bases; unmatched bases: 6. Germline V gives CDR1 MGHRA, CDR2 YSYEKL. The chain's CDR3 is CASSSPGQGVGYTF. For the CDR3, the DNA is TGCGCCAGCAGCTCCCCGGGACAGGGGGTTGGCTACACCTTC.

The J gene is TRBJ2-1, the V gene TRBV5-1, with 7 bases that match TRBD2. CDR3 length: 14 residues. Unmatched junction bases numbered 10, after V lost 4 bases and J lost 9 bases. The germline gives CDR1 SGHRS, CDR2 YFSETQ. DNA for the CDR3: TGCGCCAGCAGCCCACGCGGACTAGACAGTGAGCAGTTCTTC. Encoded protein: CASSPRGLDSEQFF.

The CDR3 nucleotides read TGTGCCAGCAGCCCGCAGGGGCCCGGTACTGAAGCTTTCTTT. Translating gives CASSPQGPGTEAFF. V and J are TRBV7-9 and TRBJ1-1, with D maybe TRBD1 (6 bases). The CDR3 runs 14 residues. Trimming removed 5 bases at V and 5 bases at J, with 15 bases between. Germline assignment: CDR1 SEHNR and CDR2 FQNEAQ (reference sequence). Complete variable domain (other parts from reference TRBV7-9 and TRBJ1-1): DTGVSQNPRHKITKRGQNVTFRCDPISEHNRLYWYRQTLGQGPEFLTYFQNEAQLEKSRLLSDRFSAERPKGSFSTLEIQRTEQGDSAMYLCASSPQGPGTEAFFGQGTRLTVV.

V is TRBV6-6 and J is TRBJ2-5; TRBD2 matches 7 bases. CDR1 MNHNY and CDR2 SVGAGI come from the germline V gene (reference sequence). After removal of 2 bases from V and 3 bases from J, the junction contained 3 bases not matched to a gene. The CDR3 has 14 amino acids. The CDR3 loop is CASSYGAGKETQYF. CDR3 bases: TGTGCCAGCAGTTACGGAGCGGGGAAAGAGACCCAGTACTTC.

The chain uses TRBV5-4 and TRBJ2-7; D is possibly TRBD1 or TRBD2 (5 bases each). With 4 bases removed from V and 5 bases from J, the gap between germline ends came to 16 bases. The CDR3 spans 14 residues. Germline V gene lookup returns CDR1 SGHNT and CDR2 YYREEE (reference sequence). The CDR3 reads CASSATGTHDEQYF. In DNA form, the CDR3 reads TGTGCCAGCAGCGCGACCGGGACCCACGACGAGCAGTACTTC.

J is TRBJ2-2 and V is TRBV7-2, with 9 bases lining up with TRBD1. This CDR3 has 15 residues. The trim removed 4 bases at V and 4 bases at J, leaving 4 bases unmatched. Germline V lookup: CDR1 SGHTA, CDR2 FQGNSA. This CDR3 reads CASSSPTGGTGELFF. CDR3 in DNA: TGTGCCAGCAGCTCGCCGACAGGGGGCACCGGGGAGCTGTTTTTT.

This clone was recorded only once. The CDR3 here is CSVEVAGLDTDTQYF. For the CDR3, the DNA is TGCAGCGTTGAAGTAGCGGGACTAGACACAGATACGCAGTATTTT. The chain recombines TRBV29-1 with TRBJ2-3; 8 bases align to TRBD2. This CDR3 is built from 15 residues. Trimming took 1 base from V and 2 from J; bases not matched to a gene: 5. Germline CDR1 reads SQVTM; CDR2 reads ANQGSEA.

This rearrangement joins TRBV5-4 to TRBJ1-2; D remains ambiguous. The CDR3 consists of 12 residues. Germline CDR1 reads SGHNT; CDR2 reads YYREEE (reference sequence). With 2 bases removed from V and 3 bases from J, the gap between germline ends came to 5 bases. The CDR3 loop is CASSLQHYGYTF. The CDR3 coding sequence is TGTGCCAGCAGCTTACAGCACTATGGCTACACCTTC. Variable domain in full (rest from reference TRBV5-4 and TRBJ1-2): ETGVTQSPTHLIKTRGQQVTLRCSSQSGHNTVSWYQQALGQGPQFIFQYYREEENGRGNFPPRFSGLQFPNYSSELNVNALELDDSALYLCASSLQHYGYTFGSGTRLTVV.

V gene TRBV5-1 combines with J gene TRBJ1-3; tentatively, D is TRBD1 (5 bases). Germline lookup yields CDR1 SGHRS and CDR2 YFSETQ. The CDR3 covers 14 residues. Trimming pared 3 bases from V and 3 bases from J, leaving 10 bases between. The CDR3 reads CASSWQGSGNTIYF. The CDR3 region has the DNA TGCGCCAGCAGCTGGCAGGGTAGTGGAAACACCATATATTTT.

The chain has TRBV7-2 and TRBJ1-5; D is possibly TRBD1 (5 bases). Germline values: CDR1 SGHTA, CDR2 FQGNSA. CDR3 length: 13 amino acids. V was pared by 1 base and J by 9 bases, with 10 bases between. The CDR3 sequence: CASSLGPGGPQHF. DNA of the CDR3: TGTGCCAGCAGCTTAGGACCCGGGGGGCCCCAGCATTTT.

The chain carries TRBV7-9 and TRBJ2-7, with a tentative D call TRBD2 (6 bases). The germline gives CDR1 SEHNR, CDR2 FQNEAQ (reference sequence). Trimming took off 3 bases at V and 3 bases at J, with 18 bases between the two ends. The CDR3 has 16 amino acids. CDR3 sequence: CASSFDPAHGGYEQYF. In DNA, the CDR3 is TGTGCCAGCAGCTTTGACCCGGCGCACGGGGGCTACGAGCAGTACTTC.

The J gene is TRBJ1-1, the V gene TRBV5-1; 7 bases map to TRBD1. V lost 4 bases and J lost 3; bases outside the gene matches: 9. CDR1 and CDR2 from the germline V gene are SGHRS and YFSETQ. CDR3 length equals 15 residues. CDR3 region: CASSTRQGGDTEAFF. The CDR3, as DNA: TGCGCCAGCAGCACCCGACAGGGAGGGGACACTGAAGCTTTCTTT.

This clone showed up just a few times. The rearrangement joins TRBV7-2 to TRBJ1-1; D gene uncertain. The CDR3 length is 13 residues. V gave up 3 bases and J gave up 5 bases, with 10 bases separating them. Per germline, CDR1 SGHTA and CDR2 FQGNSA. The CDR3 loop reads CASSFMERTEAFF. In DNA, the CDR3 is TGTGCCAGCAGCTTCATGGAGAGGACTGAAGCTTTCTTT. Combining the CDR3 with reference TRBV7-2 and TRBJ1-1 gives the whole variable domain GAGVSQSPSNKVTEKGKDVELRCDPISGHTALYWYRQSLGQGLEFLIYFQGNSAPDKSGLPSDRFSAERTGGSVSTLTIQRTQQEDSAVYLCASSFMERTEAFFGQGTRLTVV.

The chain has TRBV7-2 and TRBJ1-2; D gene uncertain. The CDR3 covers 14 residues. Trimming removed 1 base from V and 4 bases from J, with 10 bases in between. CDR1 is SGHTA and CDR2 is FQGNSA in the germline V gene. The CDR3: CASSLGLSGYGYTF. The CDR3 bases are TGTGCCAGCAGCTTAGGACTCTCGGGCTATGGCTACACCTTC. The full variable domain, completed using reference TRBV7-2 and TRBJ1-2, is GAGVSQSPSNKVTEKGKDVELRCDPISGHTALYWYRQSLGQGLEFLIYFQGNSAPDKSGLPSDRFSAERTGGSVSTLTIQRTQQEDSAVYLCASSLGLSGYGYTFGSGTRLTVV.

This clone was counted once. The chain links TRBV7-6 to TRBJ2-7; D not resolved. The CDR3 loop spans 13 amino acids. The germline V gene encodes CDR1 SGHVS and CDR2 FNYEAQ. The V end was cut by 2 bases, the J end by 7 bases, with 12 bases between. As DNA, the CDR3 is TGTGCCAGCAGCTTAAGAAATGTGGGAGAGCAGTACTTC. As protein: CASSLRNVGEQYF. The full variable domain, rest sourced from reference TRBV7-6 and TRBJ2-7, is GAGVSQSPRYKVTKRGQDVALRCDPISGHVSLYWYRQALGQGPEFLTYFNYEAQQDKSGLPNDRFSAERPEGSISTLTIQRTEQRDSAMYRCASSLRNVGEQYFGPGTRLTVT.